The 3 T cell receptor beta chains below come from one sample, sequenced in a study of early T cells in non-severe SARS-CoV-2 infection. From the 5' RACE reads, TCRdb called clonotypes with MiXCR, one entry per CDR3 protein. Seen here are over 95,000 distinct CDR3 sequences, around a sixth observed once, and the top ten hold about 1.3%. Sequenced input: whole blood. All receptors derive from an adult who was a healthcare worker with PCR-confirmed SARS-CoV-2 infection or an uninfected control (not recorded which).

This clonotype came up a few times. This chain connects TRBV5-6 to TRBJ1-4; TRBD1 aligns across 7 bases. CDR1 and CDR2 (germline): SGHDT, YYEEEE. J gave up 5 bases and V 1 base, and 8 bases lay outside the gene matches. The CDR3 loop spans 16 amino acids. The CDR3 is CASSLIGAGGNEKLFF. CDR3 coding DNA: TGTGCCAGCAGCTTGATAGGGGCAGGGGGAAATGAAAAACTGTTTTTT.

The chain carries TRBV19 and TRBJ2-6; D possibly corresponds to TRBD1 (6 bases). The CDR3 contains 15 residues. V lost 7 bases and J lost 0, with 10 bases in between. Germline V CDR1 and CDR2: LNHDA, SQIVND (reference sequence). The CDR3 sequence is CASNPRGSGANVLTF. CDR3 nucleotides: TGTGCCAGTAACCCCAGGGGCTCTGGGGCCAACGTCCTGACTTTC.

In its sample, this clonotype was seen many times. The chain combines TRBV29-1 with TRBJ2-3, with 7 bases matching TRBD1. J gave up 3 bases and V 7 bases, and 10 bases lay outside the gene matches. This CDR3 is built from 14 residues. The V gene's germline CDR1 is SQVTM and CDR2 ANQGSEA. CDR3: CSAPQGIRTDTQYF. The CDR3 DNA follows: TGCAGCGCACCACAGGGGATTCGGACAGATACGCAGTATTTT.